This TCR beta chain comes out of a study of PD-1 blockade in mismatch repair-deficient tumors. The overall study: Patients had over 10 mismatch repair-deficient cancer types, all previously treated and progressing.

The CDR3 consists of 15 residues. V dropped 5 bases and J dropped 5 bases, with 16 bases sitting between them. Germline CDR1 MNHEY, CDR2 SVGAGI. All patients were mismatch repair deficient, assessed by either PCR or immunohistochemistry. Sequencing was performed with immunoSEQ multiplex PCR; in TCRdb, only in-frame clones are kept and a portion is missing. The sample includes 80,000 to 130,000 clones, 82% of them seen just once. The origin of this receptor is an adult with mismatch repair-deficient cancer. The source material was peripheral blood, sampled roughly eight months after starting pembrolizumab. This chain uses TRBV6-5 with TRBJ2-4; D may be TRBD1 (6 bases). CDR3 sequence (DNA): TGTGCCAGCAGTCGGCGACAGGATCCCGAAAACATTCAGTACTTC. As protein: CASSRRQDPENIQYF.